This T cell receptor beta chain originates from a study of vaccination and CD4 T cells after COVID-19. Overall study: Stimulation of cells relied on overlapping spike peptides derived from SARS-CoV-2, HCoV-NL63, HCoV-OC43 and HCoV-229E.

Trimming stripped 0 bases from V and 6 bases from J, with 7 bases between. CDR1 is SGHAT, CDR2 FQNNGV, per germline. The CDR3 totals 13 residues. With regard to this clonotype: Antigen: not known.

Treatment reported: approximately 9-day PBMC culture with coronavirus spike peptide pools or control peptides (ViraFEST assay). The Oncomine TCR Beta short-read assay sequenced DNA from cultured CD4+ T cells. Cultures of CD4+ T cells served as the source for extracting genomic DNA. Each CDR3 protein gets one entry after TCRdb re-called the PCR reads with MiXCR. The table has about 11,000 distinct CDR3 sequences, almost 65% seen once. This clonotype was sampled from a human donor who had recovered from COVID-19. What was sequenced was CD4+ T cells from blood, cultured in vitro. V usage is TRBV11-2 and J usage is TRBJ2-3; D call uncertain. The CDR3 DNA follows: TGTGCCAGCAGCTTAGATCTGGATGATACGCAGTATTTT. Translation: CASSLDLDDTQYF.